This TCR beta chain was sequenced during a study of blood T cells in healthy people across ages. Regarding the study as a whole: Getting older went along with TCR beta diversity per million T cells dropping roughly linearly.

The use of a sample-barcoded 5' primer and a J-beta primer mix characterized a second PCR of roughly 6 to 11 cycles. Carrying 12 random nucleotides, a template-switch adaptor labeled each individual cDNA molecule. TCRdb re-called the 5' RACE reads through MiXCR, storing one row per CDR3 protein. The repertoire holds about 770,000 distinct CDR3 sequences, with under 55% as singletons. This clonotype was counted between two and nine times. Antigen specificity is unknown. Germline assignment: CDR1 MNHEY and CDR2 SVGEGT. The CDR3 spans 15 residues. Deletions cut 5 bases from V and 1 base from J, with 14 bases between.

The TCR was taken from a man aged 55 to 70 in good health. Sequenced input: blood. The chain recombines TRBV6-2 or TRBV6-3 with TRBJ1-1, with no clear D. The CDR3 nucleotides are TGTGCCAGCAGTCCAACGGAGCGGGAGAACACTGAAGCTTTCTTT. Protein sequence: CASSPTERENTEAFF.